Below are 29 T cell receptor beta chains sequenced from a single sample in a study of cytomegalovirus exposure and HLA in healthy donors. The primer mix had 60 Vbeta and 13 Jbeta primers. Sequencing used immunoSEQ multiplex PCR; TCRdb keeps in-frame clones, though not all of them. In the table there are 55,000 to 75,000 clones, 70% to 85% of which are singletons. The sequenced sample consisted of PBMCs. These receptors were obtained from a human donor in good health.

This clone was detected only a few times. The V gene is TRBV19, the J gene TRBJ2-6; 7 nucleotides agree with TRBD1. Germline trimming cut 4 bases from V and 0 bases from J; bases unmatched to any gene: 9. Germline lookup yields CDR1 LNHDA and CDR2 SQIVND (reference sequence). The CDR3 runs 18 residues. CDR3 region: CASSKGRQGSSGANVLTF. CDR3 coding DNA: TGTGCCAGTAGTAAAGGGCGACAGGGAAGCTCTGGGGCCAACGTCCTGACTTTC.

The chain links TRBV15 to TRBJ1-4, with a weak D call TRBD1 (6 bases). This CDR3 spans 16 amino acids. Germline values: CDR1 LNHNV, CDR2 YYDKDF (reference sequence). The V end lost 5 bases, the J end lost 8 bases, and 21 bases lay between the germline ends. CDR3 coding DNA: TGTGCCACCAGCGGATCCTGGCGGGGGGCGCAGGAAAAACTGTTTTTT. Translation: CATSGSWRGAQEKLFF.

The chain recombines TRBV19 with TRBJ2-1; 9 nucleotides agree with TRBD2. The CDR3 length is 14 residues. Germline V gives CDR1 LNHDA, CDR2 SQIVND (reference sequence). J was trimmed by 3 bases and V by 5 bases; bases with no gene match: 2. CDR3 sequence reads: CASSRLAVYNEQFF. The CDR3 region has the DNA TGTGCCAGTAGTCGACTAGCGGTCTACAATGAGCAGTTCTTC.

The genes are TRBV4-1 and TRBJ1-5; 10 bases align to TRBD1. The trim removed 4 bases at V and 7 bases at J, leaving 10 bases unmatched. Germline V CDR1 and CDR2: MGHRA, YSYEKL. The CDR3 has 16 amino acids. CDR3 nucleotides: TGCGCCAGCAGCCCTCGGCGGACAGGGGGAGGCCAGCCCCAGCATTTT. This gives the protein CASSPRRTGGGQPQHF.

The chain's CDR3 is CASSIRDREEGYGYTF. The DNA of the CDR3 is TGTGCCAGCAGCATCCGGGACAGGGAAGAGGGATATGGCTACACCTTC. The rearrangement uses TRBV5-4 and TRBJ1-2, with 9 bases fitting TRBD1. Unmatched junction bases numbered 12, after V lost 4 bases and J lost 5 bases. From germline, CDR1 is SGHNT and CDR2 YYREEE (reference sequence). This CDR3 is built from 16 residues.

The CDR3 is CASSDMNTEAFF. For the CDR3, the DNA is TGTGCCAGCAGTGACATGAACACTGAAGCTTTCTTT. J is TRBJ1-1 and V is TRBV28, with D unclear. The germline gives CDR1 MDHEN, CDR2 SYDVKM. V was cut by 5 bases and J by 0 bases, with 4 bases left in between. The CDR3 is 12 residues long.

The chain recombines TRBV6-5 with TRBJ2-7, with 9 bases identical to TRBD2. This CDR3 has 16 amino acids. Germline lookup yields CDR1 MNHEY and CDR2 SVGAGI. Trimming took 2 bases from V and 0 from J; bases not matched to a gene: 5. The CDR3 bases are TGTGCCAGCAGTTACGCCAGCGGGAGGCCCTCCTACGAGCAGTACTTC. This sequence encodes CASSYASGRPSYEQYF.

The chain employs TRBV5-6 and TRBJ2-1, with 7 positions matching TRBD2. This CDR3 has 14 residues. From germline, CDR1 is SGHDT and CDR2 YYEEEE. V was clipped by 4 bases and J by 8 bases; unmatched bases: 9. The CDR3 coding sequence is TGTGCCAGCAGCCTACAGGTACGGGAGGATGAGCAGTTCTTC. Translated, it gives CASSLQVREDEQFF.

The rearrangement uses TRBV27 and TRBJ1-2; perhaps TRBD1 as D (5 bases). CDR3 length equals 14 residues. Trimming left V 1 base short and J 5 bases short, with 11 bases between. Per the germline V gene, CDR1 is MNHEY and CDR2 is SMNVEV (reference sequence). The CDR3 loop is CASSLWAGTYGYTF. The DNA for the CDR3 is TGTGCCAGCAGTTTATGGGCAGGGACTTATGGCTACACCTTC.

The chain is built from TRBV7-8 and TRBJ2-5; TRBD2 is a possible D gene (6 bases). Germline CDR1 is SGHVS and CDR2 is FQNEAQ. V lost 3 bases and J 1 base, leaving 9 bases between the germline ends. This CDR3 has 14 residues. CDR3: CASSFGTPQETQYF. CDR3 DNA: TGTGCCAGCAGCTTTGGGACTCCCCAAGAGACCCAGTACTTC.

In its sample, this clone was seen a few times. The chain links TRBV6-1 to TRBJ1-4; D may be TRBD1 (5 bases). This CDR3 has 15 residues. CDR1 is MNHNS, CDR2 SASEGT, per germline. Trimming pared 3 bases from V and 2 bases from J, leaving 10 bases between. CDR3 DNA sequence: TGTGCCAGCAGTGATCCCTCAGGGACTAATGAAAAACTGTTTTTT. Translated: CASSDPSGTNEKLFF.

This sequence joins TRBV12-5 and TRBJ2-7, with a tentative D call TRBD1 (7 bases). Germline loops: CDR1 LGHNT, CDR2 FRNRAP. Trimming removed 5 bases from V and 13 bases from J, with 24 bases in between. CDR3 length: 14 residues. CDR3: CASGTSSGGQNYYF. In DNA, the CDR3 is TGTGCTAGTGGTACCTCCTCCGGGGGACAGAATTACTACTTC.

The chain has TRBV6-6 and TRBJ1-4; 9 bases are a match to TRBD1. Germline CDR1 MNHNY, CDR2 SVGAGI (reference sequence). V gave up 2 bases and J gave up 7 bases; unmatched junction bases: 8. This CDR3 comprises 16 residues. CDR3 nucleotides: TGTGCCAGCAGTTACACACAGGGACAGGGAGGTGAAAAACTGTTTTTT. Translation: CASSYTQGQGGEKLFF.

This clone was picked up a small number of times. J is TRBJ2-1 and V is TRBV2; tentative D call: TRBD1 (6 bases). The CDR3 loop spans 12 amino acids. Looked up from germline, CDR1 is SNHLY and CDR2 is FYNNEI. V was trimmed by 6 bases and J by 12 bases, leaving 15 bases between them. Written as DNA, the CDR3 is TGTGCCAGCAGGGCTACAGGGCAGCGGCAGTTCTTC. Translation: CASRATGQRQFF.

In this sample, this clone turned up a few times. The chain couples TRBV29-1 to TRBJ1-2; a weak D match, TRBD1 (6 bases). The CDR3 has 12 residues. Trimming took 4 bases from V and 5 from J, leaving 11 bases between them. Looked up from germline, CDR1 is SQVTM and CDR2 is ANQGSEA. This CDR3 reads CSVGPGEYGYTF. In nucleotides, the CDR3 is TGCAGCGTTGGTCCAGGGGAGTATGGCTACACCTTC.

The chain recombines TRBV5-8 with TRBJ1-5; D ambiguous. Deletions cut 2 bases from V and 3 bases from J, with 6 bases between. CDR3 size: 13 residues. Germline lookup yields CDR1 SGHTS and CDR2 YDEGEE. The CDR3: CASSLSSNQPQHF. As DNA, the CDR3 is TGTGCCAGCAGCTTATCGTCCAATCAGCCCCAGCATTTT.

This sequence joins TRBV16 and TRBJ2-5; 8 bases are shared with TRBD1. Looked up from germline, CDR1 is KGHSY and CDR2 is FQNENV. This CDR3 has 18 residues. V lost 7 bases and J lost 3; bases outside the gene matches: 19. As DNA, the CDR3 is TGTGCCAGCACCCCAAGCGAACGGGACAGGTTACGGAAAGAGACCCAGTACTTC. Translating it yields CASTPSERDRLRKETQYF.

This chain links TRBV7-6 with TRBJ2-1; TRBD1 matches at 10 bases. This CDR3 contains 16 residues. V lost 9 bases and J lost 7; bases outside the gene matches: 15. CDR1 and CDR2 (germline): SGHVS, FNYEAQ. The CDR3 nucleotides are TGTGCCAGTAGTTCAAGGGGAGACAGGGGGCTGAATGAGCAGTTCTTC. This gives the protein CASSSRGDRGLNEQFF.

Only a few counts were recorded for this clone. The gene calls are TRBV7-2 and TRBJ2-2; tentative D call: TRBD2 (5 bases). Germline V CDR1 and CDR2: SGHTA, FQGNSA. The CDR3 totals 13 residues. V gave up 4 bases and J gave up 6 bases, with 9 bases separating them. The CDR3 is CASSSDFAGELFF. CDR3 sequence (DNA): TGTGCCAGCAGCTCGGACTTCGCCGGGGAGCTGTTTTTT.

The chain has TRBV5-6 and TRBJ1-4, with D possibly being TRBD1 (5 bases). From germline, CDR1 is SGHDT and CDR2 YYEEEE. The V and J ends lost 2 bases and 2 bases respectively, with 7 bases between them. The CDR3 length is 14 residues. The DNA for the CDR3 is TGTGCCAGCAGCTTTAGGGGTACTAATGAAAAACTGTTTTTT. Amino acids: CASSFRGTNEKLFF.

This sequence joins TRBV9 and TRBJ1-3, with D perhaps matching TRBD1 (6 bases). The CDR3 is made up of 16 amino acids. Trimming removed 0 bases at V and 0 bases at J, with 10 bases between. Germline CDR1 and CDR2: SGDLS and YYNGEE. CDR3 amino acids: CASSVDRDTSGNTIYF. In DNA form, the CDR3 reads TGTGCCAGCAGCGTAGACCGGGACACCTCTGGAAACACCATATATTTT. Full variable domain (remainder filled in from reference TRBV9 and TRBJ1-3): DSGVTQTPKHLITATGQRVTLRCSPRSGDLSVYWYQQSLDQGLQFLIQYYNGEERAKGNILERFSAQQFPDLHSELNLSSLELGDSALYFCASSVDRDTSGNTIYFGEGSWLTVV.

The table lists this clone with a count of one. This chain joins TRBV6-5 and TRBJ1-3, with a tentative D call TRBD1 (6 bases). V gave up 3 bases and J gave up 0 bases, with 9 bases separating them. The CDR3 covers 15 residues. CDR1 is MNHEY, CDR2 SVGAGI, per germline. The CDR3 DNA follows: TGTGCCAGCAGTTATTCCAGGGGCTCTGGAAACACCATATATTTT. This gives the protein CASSYSRGSGNTIYF.

The chain couples TRBV7-9 to TRBJ1-4; 9 nucleotides align to TRBD1. This CDR3 has 17 amino acids. Trimming at V came to 0 bases and at J to 4 bases, leaving 6 bases not matched to a gene. Germline lookup yields CDR1 SEHNR and CDR2 FQNEAQ (reference sequence). CDR3 bases: TGTGCCAGCAGCTTAGCGACAGGGGGAGTTAGTAATGAAAAACTGTTTTTT. Translation: CASSLATGGVSNEKLFF.

The rearrangement uses TRBV5-1 and TRBJ1-3; 7 nucleotides match TRBD1. J gave up 3 bases and V 0 bases, and 3 bases lay outside the gene matches. This CDR3 has 15 residues. Germline V gives CDR1 SGHRS, CDR2 YFSETQ. The CDR3 protein is CASSLEAGGGNTIYF. The CDR3 DNA sequence: TGCGCCAGCAGCTTGGAGGCAGGGGGTGGAAACACCATATATTTT.

The chain combines TRBV27 with TRBJ2-7; tentative D call: TRBD1 (6 bases). The germline V gene has CDR1 MNHEY and CDR2 SMNVEV (reference sequence). The CDR3 spans 15 residues. With 2 bases removed from V and 2 bases from J, the gap between germline ends came to 13 bases. The CDR3 DNA follows: TGTGCCAGCAGTTTAGAGGTCGGGACAACCTACGAGCAGTACTTC. Its translation is CASSLEVGTTYEQYF.

V and J are TRBV5-1 and TRBJ1-1, with TRBD1 as a possible D gene (6 bases). The CDR3 is 14 residues long. Per the germline V gene, CDR1 is SGHRS and CDR2 is YFSETQ. The V gene lost 3 bases and the J gene lost 6 bases, with 15 bases spanning the gap. CDR3 in amino acids: CASSSWTARPEAFF. CDR3 nucleotide sequence: TGCGCCAGCAGCTCATGGACAGCCCGGCCTGAAGCTTTCTTT.

V and J are TRBV6-4 and TRBJ2-2; 8 nucleotides align to TRBD2. Germline V lookup: CDR1 MRHNA, CDR2 SNTAGT. The trim removed 0 bases at V and 4 bases at J, leaving 4 bases unmatched. The CDR3 runs 16 residues. The CDR3 protein is CASSDSGAGVTGELFF. Here the CDR3 DNA reads TGTGCCAGCAGTGACTCAGGAGCGGGAGTCACCGGGGAGCTGTTTTTT.

This chain connects TRBV9 to TRBJ1-1; the D gene is possibly TRBD1 (5 bases). The CDR3 length is 14 residues. The germline V and J ends were trimmed by 2 bases and 1 base, with 9 bases remaining between them. Germline CDR1 reads SGDLS; CDR2 reads YYNGEE. The CDR3 bases are TGTGCCAGCAGCGTTGGACACAAGAACACTGAAGCTTTCTTT. Protein sequence: CASSVGHKNTEAFF. The full variable domain, rest sourced from reference TRBV9 and TRBJ1-1, is DSGVTQTPKHLITATGQRVTLRCSPRSGDLSVYWYQQSLDQGLQFLIQYYNGEERAKGNILERFSAQQFPDLHSELNLSSLELGDSALYFCASSVGHKNTEAFFGQGTRLTVV.

J is TRBJ1-1 and V is TRBV6-6, with D possibly being TRBD1 (5 bases). The CDR3 sequence is 15 residues long. Trimming removed 6 bases at V and 2 bases at J, with 16 bases between. Germline CDR1 and CDR2: MNHNY and SVGAGI (reference sequence). Here the CDR3 reads CASSPRGGTNTEAFF. The CDR3 bases are TGTGCCAGCAGCCCCCGTGGGGGGACCAACACTGAAGCTTTCTTT.